This TCR beta chain was sequenced for a study of blood T cells in healthy people across ages. Broader study findings: Since the PBMCs were unsorted, naive and antigen-experienced cells could not be conclusively compared. Versus aged donors, long-lived donors had higher diversity and more naive CD4+ cells.

Roughly 9.5 milliliters of peripheral blood were drawn from each donor into EDTA-treated tubes. This clonotype was counted between two and nine times. The antigen is undetermined. One end of the junction varies from germline; a read error may be responsible. The second PCR ran about 6 to 12 cycles with a sample-barcoded 5' primer and J-beta primers. From the 5' RACE reads, TCRdb called clonotypes with MiXCR, one entry per CDR3 protein. This table has 850,000 or so distinct CDR3 sequences, around 30% appearing once. The TCR was taken from a woman aged 80 or older in good health. The sample comprised blood.

The CDR3 DNA sequence: TGTGCCGGCAGTTTGGGTTCCTCTAACTATGGCTACACCTTC. Its protein product is CAGSLGSSNYGYTF. V is TRBV28 and J is TRBJ1-2, with D hard to call. The CDR3 runs to 14 residues. Germline assignment: CDR1 MDHEN and CDR2 SYDVKM.